The clone carrying this T cell receptor beta chain was recorded a few times. Time point reported: patch test 3, about 24 weeks after DPC sensitization. Treatment given: therapeutic diphenylcyclopropenone sensitization with weekly scalp DPC. This record comes from a study of human T cells and chemical hapten exposure. CDR1 is SGHTA, CDR2 FQGTGA, per germline. The ends were cut back, 5 bases at V and 3 bases at J, with 14 bases in the middle. The CDR3 length is 15 residues. Via MiXCR, TCRdb re-called the RACE reads, giving one row per CDR3 protein. The table includes around 150,000 distinct CDR3 sequences, roughly 25% detected once.

The TCR originated in a woman between 18 and 30 years old with alopecia areata. Some clones in this sample may be carry-over from other donors' samples. This sequence joins TRBV7-3 and TRBJ1-5; maybe TRBD1 (6 bases). The sequences come from whole blood, collected in connection with sensitization to the hapten diphenylcyclopropenone (DPC). In DNA, the CDR3 is TGTGCCAGCAGCCTCGAGGGGGGAGTCAATCAGCCCCAGCATTTT. The encoded protein is CASSLEGGVNQPQHF. Full variable domain (remainder filled in from reference TRBV7-3 and TRBJ1-5): GAGVSQTPSNKVTEKGKYVELRCDPISGHTALYWYRQSLGQGPEFLIYFQGTGAADDSGLPNDRFFAVRPEGSVSTLKIQRTERGDSAVYLCASSLEGGVNQPQHFGDGTRLSIL.